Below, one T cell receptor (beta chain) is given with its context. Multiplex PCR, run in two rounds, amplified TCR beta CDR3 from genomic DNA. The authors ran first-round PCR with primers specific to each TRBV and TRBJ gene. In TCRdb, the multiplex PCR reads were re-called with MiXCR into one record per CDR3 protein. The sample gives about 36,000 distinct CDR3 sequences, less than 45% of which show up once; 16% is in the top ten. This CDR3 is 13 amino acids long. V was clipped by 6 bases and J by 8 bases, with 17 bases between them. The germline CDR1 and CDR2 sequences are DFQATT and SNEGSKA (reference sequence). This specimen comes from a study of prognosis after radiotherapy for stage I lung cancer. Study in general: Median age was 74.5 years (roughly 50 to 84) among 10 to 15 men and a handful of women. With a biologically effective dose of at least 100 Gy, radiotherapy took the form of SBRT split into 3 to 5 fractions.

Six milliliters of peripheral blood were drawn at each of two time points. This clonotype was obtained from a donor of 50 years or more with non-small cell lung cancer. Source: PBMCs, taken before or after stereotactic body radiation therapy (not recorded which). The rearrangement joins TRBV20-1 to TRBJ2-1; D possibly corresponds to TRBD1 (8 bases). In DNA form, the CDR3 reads TGCAGTGCACAAACAGGGGGGGTCGATGAGCAGTTCTTC. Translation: CSAQTGGVDEQFF.